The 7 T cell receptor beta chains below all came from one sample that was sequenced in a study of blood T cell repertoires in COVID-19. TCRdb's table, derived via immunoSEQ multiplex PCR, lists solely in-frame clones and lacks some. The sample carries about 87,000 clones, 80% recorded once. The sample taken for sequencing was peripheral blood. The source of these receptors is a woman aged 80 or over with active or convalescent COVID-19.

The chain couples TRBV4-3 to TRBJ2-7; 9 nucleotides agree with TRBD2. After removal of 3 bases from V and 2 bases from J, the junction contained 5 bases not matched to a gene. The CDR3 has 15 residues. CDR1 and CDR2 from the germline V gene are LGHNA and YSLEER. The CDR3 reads CASSHGTSPAYEQYF. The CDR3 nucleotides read TGCGCCAGCAGCCATGGGACTAGCCCCGCCTACGAGCAGTACTTC.

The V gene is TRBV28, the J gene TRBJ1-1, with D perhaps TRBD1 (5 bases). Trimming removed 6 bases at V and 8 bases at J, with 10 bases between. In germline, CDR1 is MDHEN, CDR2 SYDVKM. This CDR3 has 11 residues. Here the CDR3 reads CASSRGQEAFF. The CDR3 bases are TGTGCCAGCAGCCGCGGACAAGAAGCTTTCTTT.

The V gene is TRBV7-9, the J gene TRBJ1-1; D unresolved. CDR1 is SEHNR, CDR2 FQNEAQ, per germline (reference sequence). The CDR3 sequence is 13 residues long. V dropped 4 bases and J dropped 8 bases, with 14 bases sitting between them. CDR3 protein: CASSSRRVREAFF. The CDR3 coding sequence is TGTGCCAGCAGCTCCCGCCGGGTTCGGGAAGCTTTCTTT.

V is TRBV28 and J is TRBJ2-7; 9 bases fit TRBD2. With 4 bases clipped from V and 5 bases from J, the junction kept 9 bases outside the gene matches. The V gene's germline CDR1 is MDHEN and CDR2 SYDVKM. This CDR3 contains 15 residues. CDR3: CASSSEAGGRDEQYF. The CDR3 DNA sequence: TGTGCCAGCAGTTCAGAGGCGGGGGGGCGCGACGAGCAGTACTTC.

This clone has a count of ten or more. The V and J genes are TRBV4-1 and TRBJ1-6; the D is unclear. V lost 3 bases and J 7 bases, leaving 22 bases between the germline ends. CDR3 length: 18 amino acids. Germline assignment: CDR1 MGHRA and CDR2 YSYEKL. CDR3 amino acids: CASSQWVPRSQMNSPLHF. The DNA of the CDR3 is TGCGCCAGCAGCCAGTGGGTTCCTCGGAGCCAGATGAATTCACCCCTCCACTTT.

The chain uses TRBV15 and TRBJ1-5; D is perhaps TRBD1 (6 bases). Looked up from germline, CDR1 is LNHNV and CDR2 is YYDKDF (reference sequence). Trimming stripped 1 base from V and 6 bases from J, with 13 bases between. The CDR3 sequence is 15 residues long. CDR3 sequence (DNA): TGTGCCACCAGCAGAGCAAGGGGACAAGGTCAGCCCCAGCATTTT. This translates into CATSRARGQGQPQHF. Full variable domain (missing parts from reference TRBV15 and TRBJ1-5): DAMVIQNPRYQVTQFGKPVTLSCSQTLNHNVMYWYQQKSSQAPKLLFHYYDKDFNNEADTPDNFQSRRPNTSFCFLDIRSPGLGDTAMYLCATSRARGQGQPQHFGDGTRLSIL.

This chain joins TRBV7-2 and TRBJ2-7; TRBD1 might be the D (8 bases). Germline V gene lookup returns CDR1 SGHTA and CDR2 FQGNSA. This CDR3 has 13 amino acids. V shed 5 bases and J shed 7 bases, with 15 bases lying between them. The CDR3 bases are TGTGCCAGCAGCGATGGACAGGGAGGGGAGCAGTACTTC. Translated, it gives CASSDGQGGEQYF.